The clone carrying this TCR beta chain was counted a few times. This entry belongs to a study of T-cell reconstitution after alpha-beta-depleted transplantation in children. Unique molecular identifiers were incorporated when the TCRbeta library was constructed. A single record per CDR3 protein comes from TCRdb applying MiXCR to the PCR reads. The sample gives approximately 590,000 distinct CDR3 sequences, 8% to 11% of which show up once; roughly 3.9% is in the top ten. Trimming pared 2 bases from V and 2 bases from J, leaving 9 bases between. Germline V gene sequence: CDR1 MNHEY, CDR2 SVGAGI. CDR3 length equals 14 residues.

This chain links TRBV6-5 with TRBJ1-2; possibly TRBD1 for D (5 bases). The material sequenced was PBMCs from the stem cell graft donor, taken from the stem cell graft. The sequence derives from a human donor who donated a stem cell graft to a child with acute myeloid leukemia. The CDR3: CASSYVGQNYGYTF. DNA of the CDR3: TGTGCCAGCAGTTACGTGGGGCAGAACTATGGCTACACCTTC.